This T cell receptor (beta chain) was recorded in a study of graft-versus-host responses after intestinal transplantation. Overall study: For around three years after anti-thymocyte globulin induction, all recipients took tacrolimus and steroids.

Repertoires were generated with immunoSEQ multiplex PCR, while TCRdb's copy carries only in-frame clones and drops some. The sample lists 75,000 to 100,000 clones, 86% seen once, with about 1.5% in the top ten. Germline loops: CDR1 SGHRS, CDR2 YFSETQ. This CDR3 region has 14 residues. V lost 1 base, J lost 1 base, and 8 bases lay in between. Here the sequenced sample was PBMCs, taken 255 days after intestinal transplant. The genes are TRBV5-1 and TRBJ1-1, with no clear D. The sequence was collected from a human patient who received an intestinal transplant, so some T cells may come from the graft donor. The CDR3 region has the DNA TGCGCCAGCAGCTTGAGACGACAGAACACTGAAGCTTTCTTT. Translation gives CASSLRRQNTEAFF.